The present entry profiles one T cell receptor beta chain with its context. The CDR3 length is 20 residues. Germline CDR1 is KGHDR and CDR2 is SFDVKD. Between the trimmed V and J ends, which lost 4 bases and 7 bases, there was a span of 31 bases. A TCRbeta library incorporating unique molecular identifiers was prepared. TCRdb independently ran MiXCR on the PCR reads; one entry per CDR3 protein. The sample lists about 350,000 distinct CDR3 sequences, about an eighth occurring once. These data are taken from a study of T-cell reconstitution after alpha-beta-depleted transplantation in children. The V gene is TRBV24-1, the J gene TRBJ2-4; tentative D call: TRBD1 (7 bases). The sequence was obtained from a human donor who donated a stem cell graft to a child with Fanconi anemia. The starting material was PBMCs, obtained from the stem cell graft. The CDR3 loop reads CATSDHVLHPGGPGANIQYF. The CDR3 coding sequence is TGTGCCACCAGTGACCACGTCCTGCACCCAGGGGGGCCGGGGGCGAACATTCAGTACTTC.